Described below is a single T cell receptor beta chain sequence and its context. Its antigen is not known. A junction end diverges from the germline sequence, so it may reflect a read error. Primers: 60 Vbeta forward and 13 Jbeta reverse. Method: immunoSEQ multiplex PCR; TCRdb's copy keeps in-frame clones and lacks some. The sample includes around 200,000 clones, almost 85% seen only once; the top ten take about 0.6%. The data derive from a study of cytomegalovirus exposure and HLA in healthy donors. Findings of the study overall: In a later analysis, several top co-occurrence clusters appeared linked to parvovirus B19, influenza, CMV and Epstein-Barr virus.

There are 12 residues in the CDR3. The V gene's germline CDR1 is ENHRY and CDR2 SYGVKD. The receptor was derived from a woman aged 40-49 years in good health and CMV-seronegative. The material sequenced was PBMCs. The chain couples TRBV10-3 to TRBJ1-6; D call uncertain. CDR3 protein: CAASGPNSPFHF. CDR3 sequence (DNA): TGTGCCGCGAGCGGGCCAAATTCACCCTTCCACTTT.